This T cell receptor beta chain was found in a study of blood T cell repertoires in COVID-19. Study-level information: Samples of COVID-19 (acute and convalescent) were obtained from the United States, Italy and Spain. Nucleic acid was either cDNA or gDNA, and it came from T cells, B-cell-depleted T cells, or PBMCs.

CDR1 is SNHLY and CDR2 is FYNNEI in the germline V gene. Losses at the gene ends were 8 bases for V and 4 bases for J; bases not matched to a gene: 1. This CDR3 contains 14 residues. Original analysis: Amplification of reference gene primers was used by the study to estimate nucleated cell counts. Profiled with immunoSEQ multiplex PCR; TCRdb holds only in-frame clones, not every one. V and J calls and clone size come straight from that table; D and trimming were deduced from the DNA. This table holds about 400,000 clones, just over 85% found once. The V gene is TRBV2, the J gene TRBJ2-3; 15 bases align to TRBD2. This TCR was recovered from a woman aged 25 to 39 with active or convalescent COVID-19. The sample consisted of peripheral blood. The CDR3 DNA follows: TGTGCCAGCGGACTAGCGGGGGGGCCAGATACGCAGTATTTT. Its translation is CASGLAGGPDTQYF. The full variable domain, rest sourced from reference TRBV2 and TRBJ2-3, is EPEVTQTPSHQVTQMGQEVILRCVPISNHLYFYWYRQILGQKVEFLVSFYNNEISEKSEIFDDQFSVERPDGSNFTLKIRSTKLEDSAMYFCASGLAGGPDTQYFGPGTRLTVL.